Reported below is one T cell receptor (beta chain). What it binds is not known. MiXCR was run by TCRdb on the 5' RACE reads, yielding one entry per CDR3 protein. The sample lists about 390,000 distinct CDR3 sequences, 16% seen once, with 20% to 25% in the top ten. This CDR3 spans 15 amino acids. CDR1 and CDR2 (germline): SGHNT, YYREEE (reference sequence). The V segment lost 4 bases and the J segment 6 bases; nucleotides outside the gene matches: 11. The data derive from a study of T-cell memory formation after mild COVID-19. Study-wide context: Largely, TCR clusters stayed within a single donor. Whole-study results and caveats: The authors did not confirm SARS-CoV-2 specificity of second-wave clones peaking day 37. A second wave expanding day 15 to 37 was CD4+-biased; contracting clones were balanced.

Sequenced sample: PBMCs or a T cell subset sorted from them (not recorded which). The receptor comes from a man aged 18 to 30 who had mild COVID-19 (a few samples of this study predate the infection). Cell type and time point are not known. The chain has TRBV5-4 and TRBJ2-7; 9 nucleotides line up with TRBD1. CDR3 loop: CASSPQGQGPSEQYF. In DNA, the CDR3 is TGTGCCAGCAGCCCCCAGGGACAGGGACCCTCCGAGCAGTACTTC.